The 15 T cell receptor beta chains listed next were all sequenced from one sample in a study of cytomegalovirus exposure and HLA in healthy donors. PCR used 60 Vbeta primers and 13 Jbeta primers. The repertoire was sequenced with immunoSEQ multiplex PCR; TCRdb's copy has only in-frame clones and lacks some. The sample gives roughly 150,000 clones, around three quarters of which show up once; 2% to 2.5% is in the top ten. Specimen: PBMCs. The source is a man aged 40-49 years in good health and CMV-seronegative.

The chain couples TRBV27 to TRBJ2-7; TRBD1 matches 9 bases. J gave up 2 bases and V 6 bases, and 5 bases lay outside the gene matches. Per germline, CDR1 MNHEY and CDR2 SMNVEV (reference sequence). This CDR3 contains 14 residues. The CDR3 sequence is CASRKTGGPYEQYF. DNA for the CDR3: TGTGCCAGCAGAAAGACAGGGGGACCCTACGAGCAGTACTTC.

In its sample, this clone was seen a few times. The chain couples TRBV15 to TRBJ1-4; the D is unclear. The CDR3 is made up of 13 amino acids. Germline-derived CDR1 and CDR2 are LNHNV and YYDKDF (reference sequence). Deletions cut 6 bases from V and 3 bases from J, with 8 bases between. The CDR3 loop reads CATRFLANEKLFF. CDR3 in DNA: TGTGCCACCAGGTTTTTAGCTAATGAAAAACTGTTTTTT.

The chain joins TRBV5-1 to TRBJ2-3; 7 bases align to TRBD1. The CDR3 sequence is 15 residues long. With V trimmed by 0 bases and J by 5 bases, 6 bases remained unmatched. Germline V gene sequence: CDR1 SGHRS, CDR2 YFSETQ. The CDR3 protein is CASSLEGRGRDTQYF. As DNA, the CDR3 is TGCGCCAGCAGCTTGGAAGGCAGGGGGAGAGATACGCAGTATTTT.

The V and J genes are TRBV15 and TRBJ2-2, with 10 nucleotides matching TRBD1. After removal of 6 bases from V and 5 bases from J, the junction contained 6 bases not matched to a gene. The CDR3 is 15 amino acids. CDR1 is LNHNV and CDR2 is YYDKDF in the germline V gene (reference sequence). CDR3 in DNA: TGTGCCACCAGAGGGACAGGGGTTATGACCGGGGAGCTGTTTTTT. Translation gives CATRGTGVMTGELFF.

This clone was recorded a few times. J is TRBJ2-2 and V is TRBV6-5; D possibly corresponds to TRBD1 (6 bases). V lost 5 bases and J lost 6, with 13 bases in between. The CDR3 extends over 14 amino acids. CDR1 MNHEY and CDR2 SVGAGI come from the germline V gene. Here the CDR3 reads CASSLQGAAGELFF. The CDR3 DNA reads TGTGCCAGCAGTCTACAGGGTGCCGCCGGGGAGCTGTTTTTT.

A single count supports this clone. This chain joins TRBV19 and TRBJ1-6; the match to TRBD1 covers 10 bases. Trimming at V came to 8 bases and at J to 6 bases, leaving 1 base not matched to a gene. Germline CDR1 reads LNHDA; CDR2 reads SQIVND (reference sequence). The CDR3 runs to 13 residues. CDR3 sequence: CASRDRGNSPLHF. CDR3 coding DNA: TGTGCCAGTCGGGACAGGGGTAATTCACCCCTCCACTTT.

The genes are TRBV7-2 and TRBJ2-7, with TRBD2 identical over 9 bases. The CDR3 has 15 amino acids. J gave up 0 bases and V 6 bases, and 6 bases lay outside the gene matches. Germline CDR1 reads SGHTA; CDR2 reads FQGNSA. CDR3 nucleotides: TGTGCCAGCAGTCGACTAGCGGACCGCTCCTACGAGCAGTACTTC. Translating it yields CASSRLADRSYEQYF.

The chain combines TRBV27 with TRBJ2-5; 8 nucleotides line up with TRBD2. Germline values: CDR1 MNHEY, CDR2 SMNVEV (reference sequence). The CDR3 has 15 amino acids. The junction had 6 bases not matched to a gene; V was cut back by 1 base and J by 5 bases. Here the CDR3 DNA reads TGTGCCAGCAGTTTATTGAGCGGGAGAGGGGAGACCCAGTACTTC. It yields the protein CASSLLSGRGETQYF.

This rearrangement joins TRBV5-4 to TRBJ2-2, with 14 positions matching TRBD2. J was trimmed by 2 bases and V by 7 bases; bases with no gene match: 4. Looked up from germline, CDR1 is SGHNT and CDR2 is YYREEE (reference sequence). This CDR3 spans 16 amino acids. For the CDR3, the DNA is TGTGCCAGCCACGGACTAGCGGGGGGAAACACCGGGGAGCTGTTTTTT. This sequence encodes CASHGLAGGNTGELFF. The whole variable domain, filled in from reference TRBV5-4 and TRBJ2-2, reads ETGVTQSPTHLIKTRGQQVTLRCSSQSGHNTVSWYQQALGQGPQFIFQYYREEENGRGNFPPRFSGLQFPNYSSELNVNALELDDSALYLCASHGLAGGNTGELFFGEGSRLTVL.

The chain has TRBV5-6 and TRBJ2-3, with 13 nucleotides matching TRBD2. V dropped 1 base and J dropped 6; count of bases not matched to a gene: 14. This CDR3 is built from 19 residues. Looked up from germline, CDR1 is SGHDT and CDR2 is YYEEEE. CDR3 in amino acids: CASSLLGLAGDSVSDTQYF. The CDR3, as DNA: TGTGCCAGCAGCTTGCTAGGACTAGCGGGAGATAGTGTCTCTGATACGCAGTATTTT. The full variable domain, with the rest looked up from reference TRBV5-6 and TRBJ2-3, is DAGVTQSPTHLIKTRGQQVTLRCSPKSGHDTVSWYQQALGQGPQFIFQYYEEEERQRGNFPDRFSGHQFPNYSSELNVNALLLGDSALYLCASSLLGLAGDSVSDTQYFGPGTRLTVL.

V gene TRBV7-9 combines with J gene TRBJ1-1; TRBD1 matches 9 bases. CDR3 length equals 13 residues. The V gene's germline CDR1 is SEHNR and CDR2 FQNEAQ (reference sequence). V was pared by 8 bases and J by 8 bases, with 9 bases of the junction left unmatched. The CDR3 DNA sequence: TGTGCCAGCCTAACAGGGGGCGCAGGGGAAGCTTTCTTT. This translates into CASLTGGAGEAFF.

CDR3 sequence: CATSSGLVVYEQYF. CDR3 sequence (DNA): TGTGCCACCAGCAGCGGACTAGTTGTCTACGAGCAGTACTTC. V usage is TRBV15 and J usage is TRBJ2-7, with 7 nucleotides matching TRBD2. The CDR3 has 14 amino acids. The V gene end was trimmed by 3 bases and the J gene end by 3 bases; junction bases not matched to a gene: 5. The germline CDR1 and CDR2 sequences are LNHNV and YYDKDF (reference sequence).

The chain links TRBV9 to TRBJ2-5; TRBD2 matches at 14 bases. V lost 4 bases to trimming and J lost 4 bases; unmatched junction nucleotides: 3. The CDR3 runs 15 residues. Germline CDR1 reads SGDLS; CDR2 reads YYNGEE. CDR3 nucleotides: TGTGCCAGCAGCTACGGGACTAGCGGGGGAGAGACCCAGTACTTC. Encoded protein: CASSYGTSGGETQYF.

The rearrangement links TRBV27 to TRBJ2-7; D may be TRBD2 (5 bases). CDR3 size: 13 residues. Trimming left V 1 base short and J 3 bases short, with 7 bases between. Germline-derived CDR1 and CDR2 are MNHEY and SMNVEV (reference sequence). The CDR3 region has the DNA TGTGCCAGCAGTTTATTGGCGGGCTACGAGCAGTACTTC. As protein: CASSLLAGYEQYF.

This clone was found once. The chain recombines TRBV2 with TRBJ1-5; the match to TRBD1 covers 11 bases. The trim removed 6 bases at V and 6 bases at J, leaving 7 bases unmatched. Germline CDR1 is SNHLY and CDR2 is FYNNEI. The length of the CDR3 is 15 residues. The CDR3 nucleotides read TGTGCCAGCAGAGGGACAGGGGGGGAAATTCAGCCCCAGCATTTT. This encodes CASRGTGGEIQPQHF.